The rows below give T cell receptor beta chains drawn from one sample of a study of Ad26.COV2.S vaccination and SARS-CoV-2 variants. Measured with immunoSEQ multiplex PCR; TCRdb has only the in-frame clones, and not every one. Of some 480,000 clones listed, around nine tenths are singletons. The specimen was peripheral blood, collected in a trial of Ad26.COV2.S vaccine versus placebo. The receptors here all came from a person between 18 and 65 years old who received the Ad26.COV2.S COVID-19 vaccine or a placebo. Each CDR3 is given with its conserved first and last residue. A D gene is named only where the DNA matches it firmly. Expanded clones are given a class, and other clones once, few, many or no size at all.

abundance	d_gene	v_gene	j_gene	CDR3nt	CDR3aa
.	TRBD2	TRBV9	TRBJ2-1	TGTGCCAGCTCGGGCCGACTAGCGGGAGGGCCGAGCTCCTACAATGAGCAGTTCTTC	CASSGRLAGGPSSYNEQFF
.	.	TRBV5-1	TRBJ1-1	TGCGCCAGCAGCTTGGTTCAGGGTAGGACGCGAACTGAAGCTTTCTTT	CASSLVQGRTRTEAFF
.	.	TRBV7-2	TRBJ2-3	TGTGCCAGCAGCCGCGATATGATAGATACGCAGTATTTT	CASSRDMIDTQYF
.	TRBD1	TRBV5-6	TRBJ1-1	TGTGCCAGCAGCCAAACGGGACAGGTGGCTTTCTTT	CASSQTGQVAFF
.	.	TRBV4-3	TRBJ1-1	TGCGCCAGCAGCCAATCCGGAGGCGGTGGCACTGAAGCTTTCTTT	CASSQSGGGGTEAFF
.	.	TRBV7-3	TRBJ2-3	TGTGCCAGCGGCAGGGGCCCAGATACGCAGTATTTT	CASGRGPDTQYF
.	.	TRBV24-1	TRBJ2-3	TGTGCCCTGGGAGAGGGGGGCACAGATACGCAGTATTTT	CALGEGGTDTQYF
.	.	TRBV30	TRBJ1-4	TGTGCCTGGAGTGTACTAGGGATCGAGGAAAAACTGTTTTTT	CAWSVLGIEEKLFF
.	.	TRBV15	TRBJ1-5	TGTGCCACCAGCAGAGATGGGGGGGGTCAGCCCCAGCATTTT	CATSRDGGGQPQHF
.	TRBD2	TRBV2	TRBJ2-1	TGTGCCAGCACCTCCCCCGCGGGAGGGTACAATGAGCAGTTCTTC	CASTSPAGGYNEQFF
.	TRBD2	TRBV6-5	TRBJ2-7	TGTGCCAGCAGTCCTGGACTAGCGGGGCTCACCGAGCAGTACTTC	CASSPGLAGLTEQYF
.	TRBD2	TRBV19	TRBJ2-3	TGTGCCAGTAGTATTCTAGCGGGAGCCAGCACAGATACGCAGTATTTT	CASSILAGASTDTQYF
.	.	TRBV2	TRBJ1-5	TGTGCCAGCAGTGGAAGGGCAGGGGGCAATCAGCCCCAGCATTTT	CASSGRAGGNQPQHF
.	.	TRBV13	TRBJ1-2	TGTGCCAGCAGCCCCCGGGGGGGCGAGGGCAGTTGGTATGGCTACACCTTC	CASSPRGGEGSWYGYTF
.	.	TRBV14	TRBJ1-1	TGTGCCAGCACGATACAGGGCCCTGACAGAACTGAAGCTTTCTTT	CASTIQGPDRTEAFF
.	.	TRBV6-2/TRBV6-3	TRBJ1-2	TGTGCCAGCAGTCAGACAGGATCTCATGGCTACACCTTC	CASSQTGSHGYTF
.	TRBD2	TRBV28	TRBJ2-1	TGTGCCAGCAGCCCCCCAGGGGCGGGAGGGGTCAATGAGCAGTTCTTC	CASSPPGAGGVNEQFF
.	.	TRBV5-4	TRBJ2-3	TGTGCCAGCAGCCCCAGGGATACAGATACGCAGTATTTT	CASSPRDTDTQYF
.	TRBD1	TRBV6-2/TRBV6-3	TRBJ2-7	TGTGCCAGCAGCTCCCCAAGGGACAGCCGGAGGGAGCAGTACTTC	CASSSPRDSRREQYF
.	.	TRBV28	TRBJ1-2	TGTGCCAGCAGTCCGCGCAGGGAAACCACCGGTGGCTACACCTTC	CASSPRRETTGGYTF
.	TRBD1	TRBV19	TRBJ1-1	TGTGCCAGTAGTCCCGGACAGGGAGCAAACACTGAAGCTTTCTTT	CASSPGQGANTEAFF
.	TRBD2	TRBV4-2	TRBJ2-7	TGTGCCAGCAGCCAAGGGGTAGCGGGAGGTCTGAGCTCCTACGAGCAGTACTTC	CASSQGVAGGLSSYEQYF
.	TRBD1	TRBV18	TRBJ2-7	TGTGCCAGCTCACAAGGGGACAGGGAGACCTACGAGCAGTACTTC	CASSQGDRETYEQYF
.	.	TRBV28	TRBJ1-6	TGTGCCAGCGGCCTCGAGAATTCACCCCTCCACTTT	CASGLENSPLHF
once	.	TRBV3-1/TRBV3-2	TRBJ2-2	TGTGCCAGCAGCCGGAGGTCTAGCTCCGGGGAGCTGTTTTTT	CASSRRSSSGELFF
.	TRBD2	TRBV5-1	TRBJ2-3	TGCGCCAGCAGGGGGGAAGGACTAGCGGGAGATACGCAGTATTTT	CASRGEGLAGDTQYF
.	.	TRBV5-4	TRBJ2-1	TGTGCCAGCAGCTTGGAAGCCGTGGCCGTCTCCTACAATGAGCAGTTCTTC	CASSLEAVAVSYNEQFF